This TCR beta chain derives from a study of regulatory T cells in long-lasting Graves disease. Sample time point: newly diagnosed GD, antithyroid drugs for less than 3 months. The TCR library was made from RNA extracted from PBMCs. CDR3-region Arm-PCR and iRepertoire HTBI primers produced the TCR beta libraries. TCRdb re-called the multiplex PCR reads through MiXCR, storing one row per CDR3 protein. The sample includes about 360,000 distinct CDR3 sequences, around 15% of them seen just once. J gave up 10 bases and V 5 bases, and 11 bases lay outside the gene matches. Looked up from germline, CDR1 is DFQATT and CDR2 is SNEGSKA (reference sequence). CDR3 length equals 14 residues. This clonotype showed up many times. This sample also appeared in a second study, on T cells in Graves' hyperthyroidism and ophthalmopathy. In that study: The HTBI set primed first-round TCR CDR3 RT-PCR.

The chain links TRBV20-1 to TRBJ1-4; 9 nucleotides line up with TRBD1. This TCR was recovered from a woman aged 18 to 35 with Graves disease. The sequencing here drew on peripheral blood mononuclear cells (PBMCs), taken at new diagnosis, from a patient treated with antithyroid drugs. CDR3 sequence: CSAGPTGGSGKLFF. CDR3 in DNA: TGCAGTGCTGGACCTACAGGGGGCTCAGGAAAACTGTTTTTT.